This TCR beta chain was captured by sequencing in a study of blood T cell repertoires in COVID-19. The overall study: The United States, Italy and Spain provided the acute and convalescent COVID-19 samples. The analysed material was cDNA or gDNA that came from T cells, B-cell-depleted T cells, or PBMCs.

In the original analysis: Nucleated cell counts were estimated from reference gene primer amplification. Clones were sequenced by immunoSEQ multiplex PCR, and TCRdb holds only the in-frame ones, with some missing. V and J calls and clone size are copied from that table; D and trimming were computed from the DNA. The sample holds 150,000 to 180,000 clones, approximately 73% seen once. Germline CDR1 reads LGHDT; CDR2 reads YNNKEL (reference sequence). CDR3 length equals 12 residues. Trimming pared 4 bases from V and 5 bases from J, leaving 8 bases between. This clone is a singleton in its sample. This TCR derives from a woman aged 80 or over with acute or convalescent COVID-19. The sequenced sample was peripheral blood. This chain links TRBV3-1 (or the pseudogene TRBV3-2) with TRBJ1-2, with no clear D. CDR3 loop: CASSLADYGYTF. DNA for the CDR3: TGTGCCAGCAGCCTGGCAGATTATGGCTACACCTTC.